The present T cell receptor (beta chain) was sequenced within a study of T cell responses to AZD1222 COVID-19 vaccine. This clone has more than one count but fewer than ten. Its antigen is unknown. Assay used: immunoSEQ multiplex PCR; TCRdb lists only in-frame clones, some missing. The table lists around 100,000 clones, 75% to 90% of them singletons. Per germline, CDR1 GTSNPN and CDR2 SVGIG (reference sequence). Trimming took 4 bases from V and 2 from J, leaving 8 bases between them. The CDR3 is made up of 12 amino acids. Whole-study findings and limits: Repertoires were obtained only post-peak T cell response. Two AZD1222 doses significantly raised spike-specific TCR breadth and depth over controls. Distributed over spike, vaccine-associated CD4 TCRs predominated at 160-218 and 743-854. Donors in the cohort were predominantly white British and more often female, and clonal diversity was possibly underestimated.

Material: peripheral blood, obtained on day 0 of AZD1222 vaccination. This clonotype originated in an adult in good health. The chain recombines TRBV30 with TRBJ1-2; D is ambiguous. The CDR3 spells CAWTLLNYGYTF. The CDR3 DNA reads TGTGCCTGGACCCTACTAAACTATGGCTACACCTTC. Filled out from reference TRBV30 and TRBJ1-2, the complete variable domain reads SQTIHQWPATLVQPVGSPLSLECTVEGTSNPNLYWYRQAAGRGLQLLFYSVGIGQISSEVPQNLSASRPQDRQFILSSKKLLLSDSGFYLCAWTLLNYGYTFGSGTRLTVV.